Sequencing of this T cell receptor (beta chain) was carried out in a study of blood T cell repertoires in COVID-19 (dated by TCRdb to the early 2020s). Notes on the research overall: The collaborator samples originated in the United States, Italy and Spain and spanned the acute and convalescent phases of COVID-19. Subjects who had been exposed to COVID-19, were actively infected with it, or had recovered from it provided the deeply sampled blood TCRbeta repertoires that made up the dataset. Sample metadata almost always included a de-identified subject ID, COVID-19 status, age in years and sex. The repertoires were released in a freely available public database meant as a resource for research on the immune response to SARS-CoV-2. Samples came from the ongoing ImmuneRACE study (first 160 participants) plus 1,254 subjects from 6 global collaborators. The prospective study material was composed of cDNA or gDNA derived from T cells, B-cell-depleted T cells, or PBMCs. Where available, HLA class I and class II types were obtained from metadata supplied by the sample provider rather than from assay-based typing.

At one collaborating source in Seattle, patients were enrolled during active infection and were followed longitudinally through the course of disease. The collaborating institutions used their own protocols to collect whole blood in K2EDTA tubes. For TCRbeta analysis, collaborators shipped samples in one of three forms: frozen whole blood, isolated PBMCs, or DNA extracted from either of those sample types. Paper-wide results and their limitations: The quantity of clinical and demographic metadata differed by source and by participant and was supplied without curation.

TCRbeta CDR3 regions were amplified from genomic DNA using the immunoSEQ Assay, a bias-controlled multiplex PCR. As for the original processing: Nucleated cell counts per sample were estimated from amplification of reference gene primers within the assay. Sequence reads were collapsed and filtered to measure the absolute abundance of every unique TCRbeta CDR3 rearrangement. For each sample, productive Simpson clonality was calculated as the square root of Simpson's diversity index across productive rearrangements. Held by TCRdb, this immuneACCESS table contains in-frame sequences only and omits some clones. Under half of the omission traces to an unresolved V gene where checked; the cause of the rest is unknown. The D gene and trimming were derived from the DNA, and the V and J assignments and clone size from that table. The sample data list approximately 300,000 clones, and 75% to 90% of these were observed just once. The top ten clones comprise about 6% of the sample.

From the germline V gene (reference sequence), CDR1 is GTSNPN and CDR2 is SVGIG. The CDR3 runs 19 residues from the cysteine to the phenylalanine. Only CDR3 DNA is held: 57 bases, read in frame from base 1. V drops 5 bases and J drops 0 bases, leaving 23 bases in between. On this clone: Its antigen has not been determined. Base qualities were left out, and no much larger clone turns up one base away.

Sample: peripheral blood. The chain is assembled from TRBV30 and TRBJ2-6; the D region possibly corresponds to TRBD1 (6 bases align). This sequence originates from a woman aged 50 to 65 with COVID-19, enrolled during active disease. This receptor has the CDR3 CAWPPTDRLHVSGANVLTF. At the DNA level, the sequence is TGTGCCTGGCCGCCTACGGACAGACTTCATGTCTCTGGGGCCAACGTCCTGACTTTC.